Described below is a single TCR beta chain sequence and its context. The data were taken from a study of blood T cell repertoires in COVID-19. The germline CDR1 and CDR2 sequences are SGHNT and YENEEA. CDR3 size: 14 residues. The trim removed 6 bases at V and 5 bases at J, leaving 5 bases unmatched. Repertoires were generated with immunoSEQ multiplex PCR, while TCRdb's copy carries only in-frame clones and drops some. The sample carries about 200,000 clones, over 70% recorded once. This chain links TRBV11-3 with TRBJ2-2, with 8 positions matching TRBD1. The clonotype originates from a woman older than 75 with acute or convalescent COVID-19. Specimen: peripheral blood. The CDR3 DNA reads TGTGCCAGCAGTTCCGGGACAGGTACCGGGGAGCTGTTTTTT. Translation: CASSSGTGTGELFF.